Below are 12 T cell receptor beta chains sequenced from a single sample in a study of blood T cell repertoires in COVID-19. The table came from immunoSEQ multiplex PCR; TCRdb's copy has only in-frame clones and leaves some out. The sample contains about 120,000 clones, 79% of which appear only once. Specimen: peripheral blood. The receptors stem from a woman of 80 years or more with acute or convalescent COVID-19.

The chain uses TRBV5-1 and TRBJ2-1, with TRBD1 matching over 7 bases. Trimming removed 0 bases from V and 5 bases from J; junction bases left unmatched: 2. CDR1 and CDR2 from the germline V gene are SGHRS and YFSETQ. The CDR3 loop spans 14 amino acids. CDR3 nucleotides: TGCGCCAGCAGCTTGGACAGGGGTGACAATGAGCAGTTCTTC. It encodes CASSLDRGDNEQFF. Looking up the rest from reference TRBV5-1 and TRBJ2-1 gives the full variable domain: KAGVTQTPRYLIKTRGQQVTLSCSPISGHRSVSWYQQTPGQGLQFLFEYFSETQRNKGNFPGRFSGRQFSNSRSEMNVSTLELGDSALYLCASSLDRGDNEQFFGPGTRLTVL.

V gene TRBV2 combines with J gene TRBJ1-3, with D perhaps matching TRBD1 (5 bases). The CDR3 extends over 15 amino acids. The ends were cut back, 7 bases at V and 3 bases at J, with 16 bases in the middle. Germline lookup yields CDR1 SNHLY and CDR2 FYNNEI. The CDR3 bases are TGTGCCAGCAATTCCCAAGACAGCTATGGAAACACCATATATTTT. It specifies CASNSQDSYGNTIYF.

The chain links TRBV7-2 to TRBJ2-7, with 9 bases matching TRBD1. V gave up 5 bases and J gave up 2 bases; unmatched junction bases: 7. The CDR3 totals 15 residues. Per germline, CDR1 SGHTA and CDR2 FQGNSA. This CDR3 is CASSNRDRAAYEQYF. CDR3 DNA sequence: TGTGCCAGCAGCAACCGGGACAGGGCAGCCTACGAGCAGTACTTC.

The V and J genes are TRBV7-2 and TRBJ2-3; 8 bases agree with TRBD2. Per germline, CDR1 SGHTA and CDR2 FQGNSA. There are 16 residues in the CDR3. The J segment lost 1 base and the V segment lost 2 bases, leaving 5 bases of the junction unmatched. This CDR3 reads CASSLLLTSGTDTQYF. DNA for the CDR3: TGTGCCAGCAGCTTACTCCTGACTAGCGGCACAGATACGCAGTATTTT.

V and J are TRBV9 and TRBJ1-2, with TRBD1 as a possible D gene (5 bases). The germline V gene has CDR1 SGDLS and CDR2 YYNGEE. The CDR3 loop spans 14 amino acids. V was cut by 4 bases and J by 2 bases, with 12 bases left in between. CDR3 sequence (DNA): TGTGCCAGCAGCCCGGACATTAGAAACTATGGCTACACCTTC. Translated: CASSPDIRNYGYTF.

The chain is built from TRBV12-3 or TRBV12-4 and TRBJ1-5, with D hard to call. V dropped 2 bases and J dropped 6 bases, with 8 bases sitting between them. The CDR3 extends over 13 amino acids. The DNA of the CDR3 is TGTGCCAGCAGTTTAATGGAGGTTCAGCCCCAGCATTTT. Its translation is CASSLMEVQPQHF.

J is TRBJ2-6 and V is TRBV5-8; 7 nucleotides agree with TRBD1. The CDR3 consists of 17 residues. Germline V CDR1 and CDR2: SGHTS, YDEGEE. Unmatched junction bases numbered 5, after V lost 0 bases and J lost 2 bases. CDR3 sequence reads: CASSLARGTTGANVLTF. CDR3 sequence (DNA): TGTGCCAGCAGCTTGGCCAGGGGGACGACTGGGGCCAACGTCCTGACTTTC.

This clone has only a few counts. This chain connects TRBV4-3 to TRBJ2-7; 9 bases are a match to TRBD2. Germline V CDR1 and CDR2: LGHNA, YSLEER. The V and J ends lost 0 bases and 3 bases, in that order; junction bases with no gene match: 6. This CDR3 contains 16 residues. This CDR3 is CASSQDSSGGFYEQYF. CDR3 DNA sequence: TGCGCCAGCAGCCAAGATTCGAGCGGGGGGTTCTACGAGCAGTACTTC.

This chain joins TRBV20-1 and TRBJ1-5, with D perhaps matching TRBD1 (5 bases). The V gene's germline CDR1 is DFQATT and CDR2 SNEGSKA (reference sequence). The CDR3 has 13 amino acids. Trimming stripped 3 bases from V and 4 bases from J, with 10 bases between. This CDR3 is CSASPGGNQPQHF. The CDR3 DNA reads TGCAGTGCTAGTCCCGGGGGGAATCAGCCCCAGCATTTT.

The genes are TRBV5-6 and TRBJ2-7, with D perhaps matching TRBD1 (6 bases). The CDR3 spans 15 residues. CDR1 is SGHDT and CDR2 is YYEEEE in the germline V gene. The V gene lost 1 base and the J gene lost 2 bases, with 13 bases spanning the gap. The CDR3 DNA is TGTGCCAGCAGCTTGTTGCGACAGGTGACCTACGAGCAGTACTTC. Translating it yields CASSLLRQVTYEQYF. The full variable domain, completed using reference TRBV5-6 and TRBJ2-7, is DAGVTQSPTHLIKTRGQQVTLRCSPKSGHDTVSWYQQALGQGPQFIFQYYEEEERQRGNFPDRFSGHQFPNYSSELNVNALLLGDSALYLCASSLLRQVTYEQYFGPGTRLTVT.

The genes are TRBV12-3 or TRBV12-4 and TRBJ1-1; perhaps TRBD1 as D (5 bases). The CDR3 is 12 residues long. Trimming shortened V by 6 bases and J by 8 bases, and 13 bases separated the two germline ends. CDR3 sequence reads: CASSPDRPEAFF. In DNA, the CDR3 is TGTGCCAGCAGCCCTGACAGACCCGAAGCTTTCTTT.

This clone occurred many times. This sequence joins TRBV19 and TRBJ2-5; D unresolved. Germline V gene lookup returns CDR1 LNHDA and CDR2 SQIVND (reference sequence). CDR3 size: 13 residues. The V and J ends lost 3 bases and 1 base respectively, with 6 bases between them. For the CDR3, the DNA is TGTGCCAGTAGTATGCAGGTCCAAGAGACCCAGTACTTC. Translating it yields CASSMQVQETQYF.